Each of the 14 T cell receptor beta chains below was sequenced from the same sample in a study of T cells in localized non-small cell lung cancer. TCRdb's copy holds only in-frame clones and misses some; the assay was immunoSEQ multiplex PCR. This sample carries 38,000 or so clones, about 76% of them seen once, and the ten largest clones take approximately 7.4%. Sequences were derived from peripheral blood mononuclear cells, sampled before any cancer treatment. These receptors were obtained from a male donor aged 60 or over with stage II lung adenocarcinoma.

For this clone: Sequence at one end of the junction differs from germline and may be a read error. The chain joins TRBV5-5 to TRBJ1-1, with TRBD1 as a possible D gene (5 bases). Germline assignment: CDR1 SGHKS and CDR2 YYEKEE (reference sequence). The CDR3 contains 14 residues. Here the CDR3 DNA reads TGCGCCAGCAGCCCCGGGGCAGTGGACACTGAAGCTTTCTTT. This sequence encodes CASSPGAVDTEAFF.

The chain uses TRBV7-2 and TRBJ2-7; 10 bases agree with TRBD2. The V gene end was trimmed by 3 bases and the J gene end by 4 bases; junction bases not matched to a gene: 6. Germline CDR1 reads SGHTA; CDR2 reads FQGNSA. The CDR3 covers 15 residues. The CDR3 coding sequence is TGTGCCAGCAGCTTCAGAGCGGGAGGGCTTTACGAGCAGTACTTC. Translating it yields CASSFRAGGLYEQYF.

The CDR3 reads CSASENTEAFF. As DNA, the CDR3 is TGCAGCGCCTCGGAGAACACTGAAGCTTTCTTT. The chain couples TRBV29-1 to TRBJ1-1, with D uncertain. Germline values: CDR1 SQVTM, CDR2 ANQGSEA. The V end was cut by 7 bases, the J end by 1 base, with 7 bases between. The CDR3 has 11 amino acids.

CDR3 residues: CSIAAPNSYEQYF. DNA of the CDR3: TGCAGCATAGCGGCCCCGAATAGCTACGAGCAGTACTTC. The J gene is TRBJ2-7, the V gene TRBV29-1; D is perhaps TRBD2 (6 bases). In germline, CDR1 is SQVTM, CDR2 ANQGSEA. The length of the CDR3 is 13 residues. V lost 8 bases and J 3 bases, leaving 17 bases between the germline ends.

The chain links TRBV2 to TRBJ2-3, with D possibly TRBD2 on 5 matching bases. The germline V gene encodes CDR1 SNHLY and CDR2 FYNNEI. Trimming removed 3 bases from V and 5 bases from J, with 15 bases in between. There are 15 residues in the CDR3. CDR3 bases: TGTGCCAGCAGTGACACTACCGGCGGGCGAGATACGCAGTATTTT. Translation gives CASSDTTGGRDTQYF.

The chain joins TRBV5-1 to TRBJ1-2; 7 bases fit TRBD1. Looked up from germline, CDR1 is SGHRS and CDR2 is YFSETQ. V trimming: 5 bases; J trimming: 7 bases; junction bases outside the gene matches: 8. The CDR3 is made up of 13 amino acids. The CDR3 region is CASRIDRDGGYTF. DNA for the CDR3: TGCGCCAGCAGAATCGACAGGGACGGTGGCTACACCTTC.

The CDR3 DNA follows: TGTGCCAGTAAGGAGAGGGTCTTATATGGCTACACCTTC. Protein: CASKERVLYGYTF. The chain carries TRBV19 and TRBJ1-2; D not certain. CDR1 is LNHDA and CDR2 is SQIVND in the germline V gene (reference sequence). This CDR3 comprises 13 residues. V was cut by 7 bases and J by 5 bases, with 14 bases left in between. The whole variable domain, filled in from reference TRBV19 and TRBJ1-2, reads DGGITQSPKYLFRKEGQNVTLSCEQNLNHDAMYWYRQDPGQGLRLIYYSQIVNDFQKGDIAEGYSVSREKKESFPLTVTSAQKNPTAFYLCASKERVLYGYTFGSGTRLTVV.

This clone was seen more than once but under ten times. The chain employs TRBV18 and TRBJ2-1, with D maybe TRBD2 (6 bases). CDR1 is KGHSH and CDR2 is LQKENI in the germline V gene. CDR3 size: 16 residues. V was cut by 3 bases and J by 3 bases, with 15 bases left in between. Written as DNA, the CDR3 is TGTGCCAGCTCACCCCAAGGGGCGGGGAGCTACAATGAGCAGTTCTTC. This sequence encodes CASSPQGAGSYNEQFF. Full variable domain (rest looked up from reference TRBV18 and TRBJ2-1): NAGVMQNPRHLVRRRGQEARLRCSPMKGHSHVYWYRQLPEEGLKFMVYLQKENIIDESGMPKERFSAEFPKEGPSILRIQQVVRGDSAAYFCASSPQGAGSYNEQFFGPGTRLTVL.

The V call is TRBV4-2, the J call TRBJ2-3, with 8 bases matching TRBD2. The CDR3 contains 16 residues. Trimming took 2 bases from V and 2 from J; bases not matched to a gene: 6. Germline values: CDR1 LGHNA, CDR2 YNFKEQ. The CDR3 bases are TGTGCCAGCAGCCAACTTCTAGCGGGCCTCACAGATACGCAGTATTTT. This sequence encodes CASSQLLAGLTDTQYF.

This chain joins TRBV18 and TRBJ1-3; TRBD1 is a possible D gene (6 bases). CDR1 and CDR2 from the germline V gene are KGHSH and LQKENI. This CDR3 is 20 amino acids long. V dropped 3 bases and J dropped 2 bases, with 26 bases sitting between them. The CDR3 bases are TGTGCCAGCTCACCCCAAATTGACCCCAGGGGCCGCGCTACTGGAAACACCATATATTTT. Encoded protein: CASSPQIDPRGRATGNTIYF. The entire variable domain, with the rest obtained from reference TRBV18 and TRBJ1-3, is as follows: NAGVMQNPRHLVRRRGQEARLRCSPMKGHSHVYWYRQLPEEGLKFMVYLQKENIIDESGMPKERFSAEFPKEGPSILRIQQVVRGDSAAYFCASSPQIDPRGRATGNTIYFGEGSWLTVV.

This rearrangement joins TRBV18 to TRBJ1-5; D is ambiguous. V shed 5 bases and J shed 14 bases, with 13 bases lying between them. CDR1 KGHSH and CDR2 LQKENI come from the germline V gene. The CDR3 length is 11 residues. The CDR3 protein is CASSSGTREHF. The CDR3 DNA reads TGTGCCAGCTCATCGGGAACTAGGGAGCATTTT. Together with reference TRBV18 and TRBJ1-5, the CDR3 gives the full variable domain: NAGVMQNPRHLVRRRGQEARLRCSPMKGHSHVYWYRQLPEEGLKFMVYLQKENIIDESGMPKERFSAEFPKEGPSILRIQQVVRGDSAAYFCASSSGTREHFGDGTRLSIL.

The chain links TRBV4-2 to TRBJ1-5, with D possibly being TRBD1 (6 bases). Germline CDR1 reads LGHNA; CDR2 reads YNFKEQ. V was trimmed by 1 base and J by 7 bases, leaving 17 bases between them. The CDR3 is made up of 16 amino acids. The CDR3 protein is CASSQVGSGGLQPQHF. The CDR3 bases are TGTGCCAGCAGCCAAGTCGGGTCTGGGGGCCTACAGCCCCAGCATTTT.

The genes are TRBV19 and TRBJ2-7, with a tentative D call TRBD1 (5 bases). The CDR3 covers 14 residues. Germline V gives CDR1 LNHDA, CDR2 SQIVND (reference sequence). Trimming stripped 4 bases from V and 2 bases from J, with 12 bases between. The CDR3 nucleotides are TGTGCCAGTAGTAGGCCAGGGCGGACCTACGAGCAGTACTTC. This translates into CASSRPGRTYEQYF. The full variable domain, in which reference TRBV19 and TRBJ2-7 provide the parts outside the CDR3, is DGGITQSPKYLFRKEGQNVTLSCEQNLNHDAMYWYRQDPGQGLRLIYYSQIVNDFQKGDIAEGYSVSREKKESFPLTVTSAQKNPTAFYLCASSRPGRTYEQYFGPGTRLTVT.

This clone showed up just a few times. The chain combines TRBV19 with TRBJ2-3; 8 bases line up with TRBD1. The junction had 6 bases not matched to a gene; V was cut back by 4 bases and J by 6 bases. The CDR3 covers 14 residues. Germline CDR1 and CDR2: LNHDA and SQIVND (reference sequence). The CDR3: CASSTGTGRDTQYF. Written as DNA, the CDR3 is TGTGCCAGTAGTACGGGGACAGGCCGCGATACGCAGTATTTT.